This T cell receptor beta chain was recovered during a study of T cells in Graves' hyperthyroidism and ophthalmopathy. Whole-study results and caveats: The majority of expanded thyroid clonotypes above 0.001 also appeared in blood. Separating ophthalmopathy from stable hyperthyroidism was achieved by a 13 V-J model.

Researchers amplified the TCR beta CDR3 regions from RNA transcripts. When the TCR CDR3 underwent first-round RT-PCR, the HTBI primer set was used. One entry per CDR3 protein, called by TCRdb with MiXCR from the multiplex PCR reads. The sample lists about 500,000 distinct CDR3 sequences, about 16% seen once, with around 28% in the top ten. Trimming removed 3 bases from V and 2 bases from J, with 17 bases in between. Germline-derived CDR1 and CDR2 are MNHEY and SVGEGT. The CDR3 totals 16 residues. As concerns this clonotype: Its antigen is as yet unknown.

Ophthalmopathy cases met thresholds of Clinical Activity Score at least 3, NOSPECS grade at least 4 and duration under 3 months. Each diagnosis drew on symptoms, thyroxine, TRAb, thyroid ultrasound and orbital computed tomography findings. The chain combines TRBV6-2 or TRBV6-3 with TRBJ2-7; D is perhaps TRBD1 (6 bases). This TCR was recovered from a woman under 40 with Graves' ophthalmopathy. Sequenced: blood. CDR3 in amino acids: CASSYPRQVIAYEQYF. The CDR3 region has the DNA TGTGCCAGCAGTTATCCCCGACAGGTCATTGCCTACGAGCAGTACTTC.